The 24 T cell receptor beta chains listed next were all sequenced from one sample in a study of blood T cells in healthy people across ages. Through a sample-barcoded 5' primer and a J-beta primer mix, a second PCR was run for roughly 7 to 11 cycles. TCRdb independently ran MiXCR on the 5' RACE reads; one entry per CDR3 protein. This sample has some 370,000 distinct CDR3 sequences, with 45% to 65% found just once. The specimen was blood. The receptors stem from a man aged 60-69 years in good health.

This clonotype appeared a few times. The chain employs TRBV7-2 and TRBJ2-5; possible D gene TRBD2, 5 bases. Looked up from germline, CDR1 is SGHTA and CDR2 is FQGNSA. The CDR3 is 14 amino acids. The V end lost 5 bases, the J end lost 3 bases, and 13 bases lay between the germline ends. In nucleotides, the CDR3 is TGTGCCAGCAGCCGTAGACTAACCAAAGAGACCCAGTACTTC. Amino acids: CASSRRLTKETQYF.

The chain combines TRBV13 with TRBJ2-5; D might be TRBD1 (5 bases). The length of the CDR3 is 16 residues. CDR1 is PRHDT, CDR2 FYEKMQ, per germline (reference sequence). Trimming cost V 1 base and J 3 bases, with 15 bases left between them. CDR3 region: CASSLAHRTPEETQYF. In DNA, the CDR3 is TGTGCCAGCAGCTTAGCACATCGGACACCTGAAGAGACCCAGTACTTC.

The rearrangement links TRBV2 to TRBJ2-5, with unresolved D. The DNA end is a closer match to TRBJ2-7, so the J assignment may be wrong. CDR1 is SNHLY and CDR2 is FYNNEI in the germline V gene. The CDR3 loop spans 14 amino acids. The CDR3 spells CASRVDTGAYEQYF. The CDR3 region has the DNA TGTGCCAGCAGAGTTGACACCGGTGCTTACGAGCAGTACTTC.

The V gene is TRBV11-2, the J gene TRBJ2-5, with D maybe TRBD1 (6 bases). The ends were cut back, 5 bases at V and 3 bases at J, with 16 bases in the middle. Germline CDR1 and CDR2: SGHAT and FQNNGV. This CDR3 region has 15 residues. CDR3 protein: CASSVFTGKKETQYF. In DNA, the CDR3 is TGTGCCAGCAGCGTCTTCACAGGGAAAAAAGAGACCCAGTACTTC.

This chain's CDR3 is CASRGPGTALNQPQHF. The CDR3 DNA is TGTGCCAGCAGAGGCCCCGGGACAGCCCTCAATCAGCCCCAGCATTTT. V usage is TRBV2 and J usage is TRBJ1-5; 7 nucleotides match TRBD1. The ends lost 6 bases at V and 3 bases at J; junction bases unmatched: 11. CDR1 is SNHLY, CDR2 FYNNEI, per germline. This CDR3 spans 16 amino acids. Combining the CDR3 with reference TRBV2 and TRBJ1-5 gives the whole variable domain EPEVTQTPSHQVTQMGQEVILRCVPISNHLYFYWYRQILGQKVEFLVSFYNNEISEKSEIFDDQFSVERPDGSNFTLKIRSTKLEDSAMYFCASRGPGTALNQPQHFGDGTRLSIL.

The CDR3 DNA follows: TGTGCCAGCAGTTCCAGAGGGCTTGGGGCCAACGTCCTGACTTTC. It yields the protein CASSSRGLGANVLTF. The chain joins TRBV27 to TRBJ2-6, with D perhaps TRBD2 (5 bases). V dropped 4 bases and J dropped 3 bases, with 10 bases sitting between them. In germline, CDR1 is MNHEY, CDR2 SMNVEV (reference sequence). The CDR3 is made up of 15 amino acids.

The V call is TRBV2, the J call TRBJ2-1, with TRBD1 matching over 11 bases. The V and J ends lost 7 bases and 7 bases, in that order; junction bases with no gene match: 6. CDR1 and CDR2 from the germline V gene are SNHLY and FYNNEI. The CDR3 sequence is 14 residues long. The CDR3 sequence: CASNGQGARNEQFF. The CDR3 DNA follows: TGTGCCAGCAACGGACAGGGGGCGAGGAATGAGCAGTTCTTC.

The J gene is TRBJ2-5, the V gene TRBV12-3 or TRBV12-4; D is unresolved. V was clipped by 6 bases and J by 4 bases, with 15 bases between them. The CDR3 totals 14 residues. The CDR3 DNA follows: TGTGCCAGCAGGGAGAGTGGCGAAGGAGAGACCCAGTACTTC. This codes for CASRESGEGETQYF.

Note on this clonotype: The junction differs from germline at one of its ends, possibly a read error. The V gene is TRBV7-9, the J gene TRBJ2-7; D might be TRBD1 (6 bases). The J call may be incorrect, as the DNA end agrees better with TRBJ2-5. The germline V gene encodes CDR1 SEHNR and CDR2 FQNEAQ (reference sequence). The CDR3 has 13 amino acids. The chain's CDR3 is CAGRLGASETQYF. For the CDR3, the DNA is TGTGCCGGCAGGCTGGGGGCGAGTGAGACCCAGTACTTC.

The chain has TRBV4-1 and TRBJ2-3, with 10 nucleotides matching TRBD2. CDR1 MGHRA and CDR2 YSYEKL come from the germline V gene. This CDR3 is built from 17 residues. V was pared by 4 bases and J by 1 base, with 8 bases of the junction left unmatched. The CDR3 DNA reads TGCGCCAGCAGCCCCCTGGGTCTAGCGGGGGGCACAGATACGCAGTATTTT. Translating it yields CASSPLGLAGGTDTQYF.

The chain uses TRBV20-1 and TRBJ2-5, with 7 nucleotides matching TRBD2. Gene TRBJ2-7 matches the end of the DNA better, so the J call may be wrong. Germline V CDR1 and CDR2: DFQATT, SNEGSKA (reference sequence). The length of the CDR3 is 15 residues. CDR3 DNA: TGCAGTGCTAGAGATGAGGCGCGGGGGAGTTACGAGCAGTACTTC. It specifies CSARDEARGSYEQYF.

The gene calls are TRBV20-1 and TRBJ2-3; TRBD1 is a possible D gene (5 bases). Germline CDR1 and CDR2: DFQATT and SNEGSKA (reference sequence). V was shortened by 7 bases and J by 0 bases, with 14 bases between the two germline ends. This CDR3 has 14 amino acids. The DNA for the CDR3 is TGCAGTGTTATAACAGGTGTAAGCACAGATACGCAGTATTTT. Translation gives CSVITGVSTDTQYF.

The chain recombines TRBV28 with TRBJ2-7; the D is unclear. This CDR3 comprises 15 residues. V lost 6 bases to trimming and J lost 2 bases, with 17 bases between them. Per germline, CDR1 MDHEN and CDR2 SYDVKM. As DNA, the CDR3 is TGTGCCAGCAGCCCCCTCCTGGGTGGGACCTACGAGCAGTACTTC. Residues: CASSPLLGGTYEQYF.

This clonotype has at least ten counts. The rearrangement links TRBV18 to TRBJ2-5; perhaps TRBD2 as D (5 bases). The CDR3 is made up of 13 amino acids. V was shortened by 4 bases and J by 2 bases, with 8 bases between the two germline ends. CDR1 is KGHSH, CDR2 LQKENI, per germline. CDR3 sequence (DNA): TGTGCCAGCTCACAGGACTTACAAGAGACCCAGTACTTC. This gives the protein CASSQDLQETQYF.

The CDR3 DNA is TGTGCCAGCAGCCCTCCGGGACAGGGACCCACTGAAGCTTTCTTT. Its protein product is CASSPPGQGPTEAFF. This chain uses TRBV4-2 with TRBJ1-1; 9 bases map to TRBD1. CDR1 is LGHNA and CDR2 is YNFKEQ in the germline V gene. V gave up 4 bases and J gave up 4 bases; unmatched junction bases: 7. There are 15 residues in the CDR3.

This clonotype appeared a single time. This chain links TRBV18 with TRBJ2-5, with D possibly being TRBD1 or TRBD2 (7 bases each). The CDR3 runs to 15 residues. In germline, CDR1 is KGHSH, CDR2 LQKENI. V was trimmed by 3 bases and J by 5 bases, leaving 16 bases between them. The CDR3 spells CASSPQGGVLETQYF. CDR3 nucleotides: TGTGCCAGCTCACCCCAGGGGGGGGTTCTGGAGACCCAGTACTTC.

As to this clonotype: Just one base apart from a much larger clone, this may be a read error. The CDR3 here is CASSVEWGRQYF. The CDR3 bases are TGTGCCAGCAGCGTAGAATGGGGCAGACAGTACTTC. J is TRBJ2-7 and V is TRBV9; weak D call: TRBD1 (5 bases). Germline assignment: CDR1 SGDLS and CDR2 YYNGEE. V shed 0 bases and J shed 10 bases, with 11 bases lying between them. The CDR3 loop spans 12 amino acids.

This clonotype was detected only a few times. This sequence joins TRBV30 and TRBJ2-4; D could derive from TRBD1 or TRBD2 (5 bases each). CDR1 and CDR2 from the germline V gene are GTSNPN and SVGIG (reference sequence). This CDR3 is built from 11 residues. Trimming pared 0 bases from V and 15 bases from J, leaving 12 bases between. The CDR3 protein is CAWSVRGARYF. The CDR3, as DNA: TGTGCCTGGAGTGTAAGGGGAGCGCGGTACTTC.

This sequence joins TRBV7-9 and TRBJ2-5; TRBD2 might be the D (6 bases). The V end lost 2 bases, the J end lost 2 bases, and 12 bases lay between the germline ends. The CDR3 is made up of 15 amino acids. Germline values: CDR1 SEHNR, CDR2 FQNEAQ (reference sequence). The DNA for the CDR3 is TGTGCCAGCAGCTTAACGGGAGTGACGCAAGAGACCCAGTACTTC. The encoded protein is CASSLTGVTQETQYF.

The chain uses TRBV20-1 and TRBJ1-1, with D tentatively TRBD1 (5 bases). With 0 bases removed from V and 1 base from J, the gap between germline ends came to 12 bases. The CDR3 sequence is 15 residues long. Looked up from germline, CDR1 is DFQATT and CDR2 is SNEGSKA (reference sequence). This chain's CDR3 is CSARDRRGPNTEAFF. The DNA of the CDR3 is TGCAGTGCTAGAGACCGACGGGGACCGAACACTGAAGCTTTCTTT.

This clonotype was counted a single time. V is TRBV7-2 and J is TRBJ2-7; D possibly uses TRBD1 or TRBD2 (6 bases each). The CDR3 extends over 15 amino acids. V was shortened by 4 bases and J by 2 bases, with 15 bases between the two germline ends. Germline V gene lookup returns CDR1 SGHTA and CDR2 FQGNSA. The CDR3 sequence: CASSYRGEHAYEQYF. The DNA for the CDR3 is TGTGCCAGCAGCTATAGGGGGGAGCACGCCTACGAGCAGTACTTC.

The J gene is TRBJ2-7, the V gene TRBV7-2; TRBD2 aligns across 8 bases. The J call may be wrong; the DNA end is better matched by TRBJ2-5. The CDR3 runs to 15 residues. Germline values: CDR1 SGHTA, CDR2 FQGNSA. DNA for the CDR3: TGTGCCAGCAGCCCTAGGGGAGCGGGAGAGGGGACCCAGTACTTC. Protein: CASSPRGAGEGTQYF.

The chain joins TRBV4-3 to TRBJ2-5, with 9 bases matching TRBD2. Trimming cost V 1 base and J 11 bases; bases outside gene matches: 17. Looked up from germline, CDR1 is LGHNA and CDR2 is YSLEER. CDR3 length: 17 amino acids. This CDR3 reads CASSQAWGASGNNEQYF. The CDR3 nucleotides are TGCGCCAGCAGCCAAGCCTGGGGGGCTAGCGGGAACAATGAGCAGTACTTC.

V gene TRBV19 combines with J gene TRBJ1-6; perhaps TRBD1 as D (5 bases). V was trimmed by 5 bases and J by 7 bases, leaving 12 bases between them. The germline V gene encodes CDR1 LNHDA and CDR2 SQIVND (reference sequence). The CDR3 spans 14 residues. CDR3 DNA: TGTGCCAGTAGTTTACAGGAGGGGAATTCACCCCTCCACTTT. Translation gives CASSLQEGNSPLHF.